The sequence of this T cell receptor (beta chain) was determined in a study of shared clonotypes between healthy human individuals. Broader study findings: Compared with clonotypes that all four donors shared, non-shared clonotypes had lower generation probabilities. Naive subsets generally had larger estimated richness than memory subsets.

Remarks on this clone: Its target is unknown.

Sorted-subset replicate PCR reactions were performed with about 190 ng DNA, corresponding to 30,000 to 35,000 T cell genomes. Some clones are missing from TCRdb's copy, which holds only in-frame ones; the method was immunoSEQ multiplex PCR. The profile shows roughly 2,300,000 clones, around 92% of them singletons. CDR1 SQVTM and CDR2 ANQGSEA come from the germline V gene. J was trimmed by 0 bases and V by 2 bases; bases with no gene match: 3. CDR3 length equals 14 residues. Sequencing was performed on naive CD4+ T cells from PBMCs. The subset: CD45RA+ positively selected. This clonotype was obtained from a man aged 18 to 30 in good health. Some clones in this sample may be carry-over from other donors' samples. J is TRBJ1-1 and V is TRBV29-1; 7 bases agree with TRBD1. The CDR3 nucleotides read TGCAGCGTTGAAAACAGGGGATTGAACACTGAAGCTTTCTTT. Its protein is CSVENRGLNTEAFF. The full variable domain, rest sourced from reference TRBV29-1 and TRBJ1-1, is SAVISQKPSRDICQRGTSLTIQCQVDSQVTMMFWYRQQPGQSLTLIATANQGSEATYESGFVIDKFPISRPNLTFSTLTVSNMSPEDSSIYLCSVENRGLNTEAFFGQGTRLTVV.